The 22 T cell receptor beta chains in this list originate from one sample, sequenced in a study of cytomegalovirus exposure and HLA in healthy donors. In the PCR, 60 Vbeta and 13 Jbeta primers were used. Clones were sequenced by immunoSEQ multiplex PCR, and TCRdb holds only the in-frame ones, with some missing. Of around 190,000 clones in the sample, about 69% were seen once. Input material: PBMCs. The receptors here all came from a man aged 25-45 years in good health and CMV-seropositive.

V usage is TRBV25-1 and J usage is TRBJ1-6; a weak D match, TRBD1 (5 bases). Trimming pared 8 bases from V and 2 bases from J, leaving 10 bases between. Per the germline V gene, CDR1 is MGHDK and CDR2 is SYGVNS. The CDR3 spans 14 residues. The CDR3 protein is CASWGGAYNSPLHF. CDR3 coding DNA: TGTGCCAGCTGGGGGGGGGCCTATAATTCACCCCTCCACTTT.

Here the CDR3 DNA reads TGTGCCAGCAGTCCCCTAGCGGATTCCTACAATGAGCAGTTCTTC. Translated: CASSPLADSYNEQFF. The gene calls are TRBV27 and TRBJ2-1, with 7 bases lining up with TRBD2. The germline V gene encodes CDR1 MNHEY and CDR2 SMNVEV (reference sequence). Unmatched junction bases numbered 5, after V lost 5 bases and J lost 1 base. The CDR3 loop spans 15 amino acids.

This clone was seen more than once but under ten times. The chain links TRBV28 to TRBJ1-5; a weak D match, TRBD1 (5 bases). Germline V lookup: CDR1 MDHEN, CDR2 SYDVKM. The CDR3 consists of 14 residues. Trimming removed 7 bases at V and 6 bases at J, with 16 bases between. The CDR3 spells CASTLGGSSQPQHF. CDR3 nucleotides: TGTGCCAGCACCCTGGGGGGGTCCAGTCAGCCCCAGCATTTT.

CDR3: CASSPHRGHEKLFF. Written as DNA, the CDR3 is TGTGCCAGCAGTCCCCACAGGGGGCACGAAAAACTGTTTTTT. The chain has TRBV28 and TRBJ1-4; 9 bases align to TRBD1. This CDR3 comprises 14 residues. Germline V lookup: CDR1 MDHEN, CDR2 SYDVKM. After removal of 5 bases from V and 8 bases from J, the junction contained 6 bases not matched to a gene.

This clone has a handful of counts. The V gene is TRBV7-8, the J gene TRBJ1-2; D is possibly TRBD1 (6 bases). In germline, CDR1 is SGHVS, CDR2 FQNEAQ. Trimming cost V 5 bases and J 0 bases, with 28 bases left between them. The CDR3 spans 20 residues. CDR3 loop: CASSPRVSDRSGLANYGYTF. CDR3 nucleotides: TGTGCCAGCAGCCCTCGGGTCTCTGACAGGAGTGGTTTAGCTAACTATGGCTACACCTTC.

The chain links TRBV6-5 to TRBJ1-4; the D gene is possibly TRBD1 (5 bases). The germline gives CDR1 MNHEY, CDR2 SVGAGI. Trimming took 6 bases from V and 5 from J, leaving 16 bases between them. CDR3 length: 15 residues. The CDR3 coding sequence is TGTGCCAGCAGACATAACGACAGAGCAAATGAAAAACTGTTTTTT. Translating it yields CASRHNDRANEKLFF.

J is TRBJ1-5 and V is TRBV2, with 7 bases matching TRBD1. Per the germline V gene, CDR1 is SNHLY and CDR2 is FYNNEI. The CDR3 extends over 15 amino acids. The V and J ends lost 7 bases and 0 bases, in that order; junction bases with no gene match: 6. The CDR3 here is CASIPDRDSNQPQHF. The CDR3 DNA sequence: TGTGCCAGCATCCCCGACAGGGATAGCAATCAGCCCCAGCATTTT.

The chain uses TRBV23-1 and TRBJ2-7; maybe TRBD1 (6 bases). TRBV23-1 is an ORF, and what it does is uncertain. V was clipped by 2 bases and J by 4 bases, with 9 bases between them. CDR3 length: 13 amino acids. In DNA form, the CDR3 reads TGCGCCAGCAGTCAAAGGACAGTTTACGAGCAGTACTTC. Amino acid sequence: CASSQRTVYEQYF.

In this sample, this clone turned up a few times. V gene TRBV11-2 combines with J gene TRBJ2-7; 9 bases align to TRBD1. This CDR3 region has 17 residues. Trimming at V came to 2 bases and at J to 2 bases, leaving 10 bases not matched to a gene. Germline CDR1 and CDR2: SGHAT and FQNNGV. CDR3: CASSLPSGTGNAYEQYF. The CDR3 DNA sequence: TGTGCCAGCAGCTTACCATCCGGGACAGGGAATGCCTACGAGCAGTACTTC.

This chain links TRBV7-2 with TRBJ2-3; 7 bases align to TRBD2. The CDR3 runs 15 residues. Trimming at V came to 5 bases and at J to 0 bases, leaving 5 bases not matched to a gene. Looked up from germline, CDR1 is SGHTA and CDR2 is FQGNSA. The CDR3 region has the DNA TGTGCCAGCAGCCCTAGCGGCCGAAGCACAGATACGCAGTATTTT. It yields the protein CASSPSGRSTDTQYF.

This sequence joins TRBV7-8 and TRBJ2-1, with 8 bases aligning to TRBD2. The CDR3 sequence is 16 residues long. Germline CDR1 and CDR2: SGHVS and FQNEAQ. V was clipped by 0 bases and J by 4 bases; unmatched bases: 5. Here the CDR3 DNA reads TGTGCCAGCAGCTTAGCTCCCAGCGGGGGTTACAATGAGCAGTTCTTC. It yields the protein CASSLAPSGGYNEQFF.

This CDR3 reads CASSLDRGLAYNSPLHF. Here the CDR3 DNA reads TGTGCCAGCAGTTTAGATCGAGGGTTGGCCTATAATTCACCCCTCCACTTT. The rearrangement uses TRBV27 and TRBJ1-6; D not resolved. The germline CDR1 and CDR2 sequences are MNHEY and SMNVEV (reference sequence). V gave up 2 bases and J gave up 2 bases, with 13 bases separating them. The CDR3 covers 17 residues.

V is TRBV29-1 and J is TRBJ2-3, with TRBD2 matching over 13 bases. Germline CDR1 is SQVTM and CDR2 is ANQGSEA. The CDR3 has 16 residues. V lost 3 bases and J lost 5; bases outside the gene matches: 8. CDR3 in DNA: TGCAGCGTTGATTGGACTAGCGGGAGCGAGGAAGATACGCAGTATTTT. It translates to CSVDWTSGSEEDTQYF.

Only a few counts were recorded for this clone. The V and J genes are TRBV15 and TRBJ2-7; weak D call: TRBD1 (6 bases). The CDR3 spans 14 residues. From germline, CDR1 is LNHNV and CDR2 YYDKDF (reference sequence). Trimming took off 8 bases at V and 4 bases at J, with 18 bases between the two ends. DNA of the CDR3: TGTGCCACCCGCCGGGACAAGGGTTTTTACGAGCAGTACTTC. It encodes CATRRDKGFYEQYF.

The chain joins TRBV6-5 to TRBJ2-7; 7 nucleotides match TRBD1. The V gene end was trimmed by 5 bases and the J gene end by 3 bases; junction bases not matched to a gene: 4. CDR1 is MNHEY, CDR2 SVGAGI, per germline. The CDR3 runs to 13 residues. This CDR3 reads CASSQGQNYEQYF. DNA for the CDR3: TGTGCCAGCAGTCAGGGACAGAACTACGAGCAGTACTTC.

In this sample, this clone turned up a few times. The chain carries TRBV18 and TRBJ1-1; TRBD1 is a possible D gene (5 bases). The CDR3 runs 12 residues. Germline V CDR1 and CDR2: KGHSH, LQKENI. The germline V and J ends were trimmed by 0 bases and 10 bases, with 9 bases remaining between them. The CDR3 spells CASSPPGQGAFF. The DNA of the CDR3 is TGTGCCAGCTCACCACCGGGGCAGGGAGCTTTCTTT.

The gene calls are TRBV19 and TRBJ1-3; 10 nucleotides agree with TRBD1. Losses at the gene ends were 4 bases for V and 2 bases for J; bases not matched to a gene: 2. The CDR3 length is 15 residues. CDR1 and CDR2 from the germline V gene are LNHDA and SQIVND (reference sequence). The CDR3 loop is CASSTGTGAGNTIYF. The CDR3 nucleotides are TGTGCCAGTAGTACTGGGACAGGGGCTGGAAACACCATATATTTT.

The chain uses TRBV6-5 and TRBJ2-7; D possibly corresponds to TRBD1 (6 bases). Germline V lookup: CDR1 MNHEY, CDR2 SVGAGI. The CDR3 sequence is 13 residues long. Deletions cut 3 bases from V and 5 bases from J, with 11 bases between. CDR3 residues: CASSYRRGHEQYF. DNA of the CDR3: TGTGCCAGCAGTTATCGCAGGGGTCACGAGCAGTACTTC.

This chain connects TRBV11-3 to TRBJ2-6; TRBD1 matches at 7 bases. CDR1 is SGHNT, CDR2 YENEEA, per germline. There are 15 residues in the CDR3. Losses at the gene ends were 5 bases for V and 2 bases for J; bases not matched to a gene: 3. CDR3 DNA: TGTGCCAGCAGCCAAGGGGGCCCTGGGGCCAACGTCCTGACTTTC. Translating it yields CASSQGGPGANVLTF. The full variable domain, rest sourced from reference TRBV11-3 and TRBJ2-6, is EAGVVQSPRYKIIEKKQPVAFWCNPISGHNTLYWYLQNLGQGPELLIRYENEEAVDDSQLPKDRFSAERLKGVDSTLKIQPAELGDSAVYLCASSQGGPGANVLTFGAGSRLTVL.

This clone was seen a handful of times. The CDR3 sequence is CASGLAHSGGGGYTF. For the CDR3, the DNA is TGTGCTAGTGGTTTGGCCCACAGTGGGGGCGGTGGCTACACCTTC. The chain uses TRBV12-5 and TRBJ1-2, with D perhaps matching TRBD1 (6 bases). Germline CDR1 is LGHNT and CDR2 is FRNRAP. V shed 1 base and J shed 7 bases, with 16 bases lying between them. The CDR3 consists of 15 residues.

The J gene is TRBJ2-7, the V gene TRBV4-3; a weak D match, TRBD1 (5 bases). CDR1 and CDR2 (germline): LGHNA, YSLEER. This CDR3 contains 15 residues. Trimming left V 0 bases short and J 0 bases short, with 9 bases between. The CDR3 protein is CASSQDSQGSYEQYF. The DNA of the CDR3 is TGCGCCAGCAGCCAAGATTCCCAGGGCTCCTACGAGCAGTACTTC.

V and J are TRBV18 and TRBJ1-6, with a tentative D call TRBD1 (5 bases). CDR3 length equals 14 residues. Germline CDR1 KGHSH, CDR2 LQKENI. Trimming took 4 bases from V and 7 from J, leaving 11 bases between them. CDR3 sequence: CASSLRGSNSPLHF. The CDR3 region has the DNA TGTGCCAGCTCACTAAGGGGCAGCAATTCACCCCTCCACTTT. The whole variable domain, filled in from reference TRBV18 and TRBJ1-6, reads NAGVMQNPRHLVRRRGQEARLRCSPMKGHSHVYWYRQLPEEGLKFMVYLQKENIIDESGMPKERFSAEFPKEGPSILRIQQVVRGDSAAYFCASSLRGSNSPLHFGNGTRLTVT.